This T cell receptor beta chain was captured by sequencing in a study of OX40 agonist ivuxolimab in advanced cancers. V lost 3 bases to trimming and J lost 4 bases, with 9 bases between them. CDR3 size: 13 residues. The germline gives CDR1 SGHNT, CDR2 YENEEA. Clones were read by immunoSEQ multiplex PCR, and TCRdb kept only the in-frame ones, dropping some. Found here are roughly 92,000 clones, about 90% of them singletons; the top ten hold more than 8.5%. This chain connects TRBV11-3 to TRBJ1-2; D remains ambiguous. This TCR came from an adult with an advanced solid tumor such as melanoma, head and neck, liver or kidney cancer. The sample here was CD4+ or CD8+ T cells sorted from blood, taken in a trial of the OX40 agonist ivuxolimab. The CDR3 coding sequence is TGTGCCAGCAGCTTGACTTCTAGCTATGGCTACACCTTC. Amino acid sequence: CASSLTSSYGYTF.